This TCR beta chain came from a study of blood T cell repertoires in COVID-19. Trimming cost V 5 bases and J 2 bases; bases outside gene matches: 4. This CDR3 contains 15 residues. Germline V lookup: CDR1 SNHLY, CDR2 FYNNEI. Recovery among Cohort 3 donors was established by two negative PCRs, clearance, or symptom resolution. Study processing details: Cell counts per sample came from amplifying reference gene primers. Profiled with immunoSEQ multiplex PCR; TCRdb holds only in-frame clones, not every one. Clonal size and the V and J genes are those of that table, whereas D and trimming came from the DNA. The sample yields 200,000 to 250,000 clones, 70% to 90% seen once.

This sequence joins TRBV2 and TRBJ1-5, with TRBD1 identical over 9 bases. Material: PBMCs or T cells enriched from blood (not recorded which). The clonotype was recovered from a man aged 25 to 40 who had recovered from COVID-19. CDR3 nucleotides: TGTGCCAGCAGTACAGGGGGCTTAGGCAATCAGCCCCAGCATTTT. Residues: CASSTGGLGNQPQHF. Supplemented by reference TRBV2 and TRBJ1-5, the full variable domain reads EPEVTQTPSHQVTQMGQEVILRCVPISNHLYFYWYRQILGQKVEFLVSFYNNEISEKSEIFDDQFSVERPDGSNFTLKIRSTKLEDSAMYFCASSTGGLGNQPQHFGDGTRLSIL.